Each of the 13 T cell receptor beta chains below was sequenced from the same sample in a study of blood T cell repertoires in COVID-19. Here immunoSEQ multiplex PCR was the method, and the copy in TCRdb shows in-frame clones only, minus some. The repertoire holds approximately 230,000 clones, 65% to 90% seen once, with roughly 1.7% in the top ten. Sequencing was carried out using PBMCs or T cells enriched from blood (not recorded which). All receptors come from a man in his forties who had recovered from COVID-19.

V usage is TRBV7-8 and J usage is TRBJ2-2; 9 nucleotides line up with TRBD1. With V trimmed by 5 bases and J by 0 bases, 1 base remained unmatched. The CDR3 covers 15 residues. The germline CDR1 and CDR2 sequences are SGHVS and FQNEAQ. The CDR3 DNA reads TGTGCCAGCAGCCGGGACAGGGCGAACACCGGGGAGCTGTTTTTT. Its protein is CASSRDRANTGELFF.

This clone was seen only once. The rearrangement links TRBV18 to TRBJ2-7; TRBD2 aligns across 7 bases. Germline trimming cut 0 bases from V and 5 bases from J; bases unmatched to any gene: 4. Germline V gene data show CDR1 as KGHSH and CDR2 as LQKENI. The CDR3 has 14 residues. The CDR3 loop reads CASSPPGGIHEQYF. DNA for the CDR3: TGTGCCAGCTCACCACCGGGAGGGATCCACGAGCAGTACTTC.

V gene TRBV28 combines with J gene TRBJ2-3, with 15 bases fitting TRBD2. CDR1 is MDHEN and CDR2 is SYDVKM in the germline V gene. The CDR3 totals 19 residues. The trim removed 3 bases at V and 3 bases at J, leaving 10 bases unmatched. CDR3 loop: CASSFVSWTSGRVTDTQYF. CDR3 coding DNA: TGTGCCAGCAGTTTTGTGTCCTGGACTAGCGGGAGGGTTACAGATACGCAGTATTTT.

V usage is TRBV27 and J usage is TRBJ2-1, with 9 bases aligning to TRBD2. This CDR3 contains 14 residues. V lost 4 bases, J lost 8 bases, and 6 bases stayed unmatched. The V gene's germline CDR1 is MNHEY and CDR2 SMNVEV (reference sequence). CDR3 sequence (DNA): TGTGCCAGCAGTTCCGGAAGACTAGCGGATGAGCAGTTCTTC. Translated: CASSSGRLADEQFF.

This clone was observed a handful of times. The chain recombines TRBV3-1 (or the pseudogene TRBV3-2) with TRBJ1-4, with a tentative D call TRBD1 (6 bases). CDR3 length: 15 residues. CDR1 is LGHDT and CDR2 is YNNKEL in the germline V gene (reference sequence). V was cut by 3 bases and J by 6 bases, with 14 bases left in between. This chain's CDR3 is CASSQSAGADEKLFF. Written as DNA, the CDR3 is TGTGCCAGCAGCCAGTCGGCAGGGGCCGATGAAAAACTGTTTTTT.

The chain links TRBV19 to TRBJ2-2, with 7 bases matching TRBD1. CDR1 and CDR2 (germline): LNHDA, SQIVND (reference sequence). This CDR3 spans 15 amino acids. V trimming: 5 bases; J trimming: 3 bases; junction bases outside the gene matches: 6. The CDR3 reads CASSPRTGDTGELFF. Here the CDR3 DNA reads TGTGCCAGTAGTCCTCGGACAGGTGACACCGGGGAGCTGTTTTTT.

This sequence joins TRBV19 and TRBJ2-5; TRBD1 matches at 8 bases. With 2 bases clipped from V and 2 bases from J, the junction kept 7 bases outside the gene matches. The CDR3 is made up of 16 amino acids. Per germline, CDR1 LNHDA and CDR2 SQIVND (reference sequence). As DNA, the CDR3 is TGTGCCAGTAGTATACCCTCCTGGACAGGGCAAGAGACCCAGTACTTC. It is translated as CASSIPSWTGQETQYF.

The chain combines TRBV30 with TRBJ1-3; D uncertain. The CDR3 is 14 amino acids. Trimming took off 2 bases at V and 0 bases at J, with 8 bases between the two ends. Germline CDR1 reads GTSNPN; CDR2 reads SVGIG (reference sequence). The CDR3 reads CAWSLTRSGNTIYF. CDR3 bases: TGTGCCTGGAGTCTGACACGCTCTGGAAACACCATATATTTT. Full variable domain (missing parts from reference TRBV30 and TRBJ1-3): SQTIHQWPATLVQPVGSPLSLECTVEGTSNPNLYWYRQAAGRGLQLLFYSVGIGQISSEVPQNLSASRPQDRQFILSSKKLLLSDSGFYLCAWSLTRSGNTIYFGEGSWLTVV.

On this clone: The same CDR3 is also encoded by other DNA sequences in this sample. The chain employs TRBV5-1 and TRBJ1-1, with 9 positions matching TRBD1. The CDR3 consists of 16 residues. Germline trimming cut 1 base from V and 0 bases from J; bases unmatched to any gene: 4. The germline V gene encodes CDR1 SGHRS and CDR2 YFSETQ. The CDR3 sequence is CASSLTGGQMNTEAFF. The DNA for the CDR3 is TGCGCCAGCAGCTTGACAGGGGGCCAAATGAACACTGAAGCTTTCTTT.

The chain joins TRBV3-1 (or the pseudogene TRBV3-2) to TRBJ2-3; 9 bases line up with TRBD1. CDR3 size: 20 residues. CDR1 LGHDT and CDR2 YNNKEL come from the germline V gene (reference sequence). V lost 3 bases to trimming and J lost 0 bases; unmatched junction nucleotides: 16. The CDR3 reads CASSQRPTGTGFASTDTQYF. The DNA for the CDR3 is TGTGCCAGCAGCCAGAGGCCAACCGGGACAGGGTTTGCTAGCACAGATACGCAGTATTTT.

The chain uses TRBV15 and TRBJ1-1; possible D gene TRBD1, 5 bases. This CDR3 has 15 residues. Germline assignment: CDR1 LNHNV and CDR2 YYDKDF (reference sequence). V lost 0 bases to trimming and J lost 7 bases, with 15 bases between them. For the CDR3, the DNA is TGTGCCACCAGCAGAGATGGCGGGACCCAATTTGAAGCTTTCTTT. Translation gives CATSRDGGTQFEAFF.

V gene TRBV28 combines with J gene TRBJ2-1, with 7 bases that match TRBD2. V shed 5 bases, J shed 1 base, and the junction held 8 bases outside the gene matches. Looked up from germline, CDR1 is MDHEN and CDR2 is SYDVKM. This CDR3 has 16 amino acids. CDR3 sequence (DNA): TGTGCCAGCAGTCACCCTAGCGGCCCTTCCTACAATGAGCAGTTCTTC. Protein product: CASSHPSGPSYNEQFF.

The chain couples TRBV27 to TRBJ1-2; D is perhaps TRBD1 (6 bases). The ends were cut back, 5 bases at V and 7 bases at J, with 17 bases in the middle. This CDR3 has 14 residues. CDR1 is MNHEY and CDR2 is SMNVEV in the germline V gene (reference sequence). The CDR3 DNA follows: TGTGCCAGCAGTCTACAGGGTCGTGTCAGTGGCTACACCTTC. Amino acids: CASSLQGRVSGYTF.